The present T cell receptor beta chain was sequenced within a study of CD8+ T cells in alopecia areata. Notes on the study in general: In patients, TCRs were shared less clearly than in mice, and HLA may possibly be involved.

As regards this clone: Its antigen remains unidentified.

The CDR3 covers 16 residues. J was trimmed by 1 base and V by 4 bases; bases with no gene match: 7. CDR1 and CDR2 from the germline V gene are SGHDT and YYEEEE. Extraction and reverse transcription of RNA yielded cDNA as the sequencing template. TCRdb's copy holds only in-frame clones and misses some; the assay was immunoSEQ multiplex PCR. The sample records about 180,000 clones, around 60% being singletons. The origin of this receptor is a human donor with alopecia areata. Specimen: CD4+ T cells sorted from blood, collected at week 0. This sequence joins TRBV5-6 and TRBJ2-2; TRBD1 agrees at 7 bases. The CDR3 loop is CASSTRTGLNTGELFF. CDR3 bases: TGTGCCAGCAGCACCCGGACAGGACTGAACACCGGGGAGCTGTTTTTT.